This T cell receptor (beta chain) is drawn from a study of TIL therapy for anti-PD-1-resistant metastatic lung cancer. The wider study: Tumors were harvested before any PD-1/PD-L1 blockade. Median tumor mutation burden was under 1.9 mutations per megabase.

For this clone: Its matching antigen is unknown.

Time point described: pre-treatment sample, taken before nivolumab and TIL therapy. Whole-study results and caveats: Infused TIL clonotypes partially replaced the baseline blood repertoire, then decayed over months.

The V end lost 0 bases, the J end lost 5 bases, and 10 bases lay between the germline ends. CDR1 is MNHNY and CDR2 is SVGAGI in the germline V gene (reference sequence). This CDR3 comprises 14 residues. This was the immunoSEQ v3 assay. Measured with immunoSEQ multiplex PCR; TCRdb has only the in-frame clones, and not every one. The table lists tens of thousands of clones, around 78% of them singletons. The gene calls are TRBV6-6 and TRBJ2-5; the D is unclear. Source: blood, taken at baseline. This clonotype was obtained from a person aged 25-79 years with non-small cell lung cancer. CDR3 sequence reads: CASSYSEAGETQYF. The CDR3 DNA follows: TGTGCCAGCAGTTACTCAGAGGCTGGGGAGACCCAGTACTTC.